This is a list of T cell receptor beta chains from one sample in a study of shared clonotypes between healthy human individuals. Profiled with immunoSEQ multiplex PCR; TCRdb holds only in-frame clones, not every one. The table lists about 730,000 clones, 72% of them singletons, with approximately 1.8% in the top ten. Sequenced: memory CD4+ T cells sorted from blood. Source of these receptors: a woman aged 25 to 45 in good health. Both conserved end residues are part of each CDR3. D genes are given only for firm matches. Size is stated for part of the rows, as once, few or many counts, or as a class when the clone is expanded.

j_call v_call d_call clone_size cdr3_nt cdr3_aa
TRBJ2-7 TRBV30 - - TGTGCCTGGACTGACCCCTCAGGTTCCCTCCACCTCCTCTACGAGCAGTACTTC CAWTDPSGSLHLLYEQYF
TRBJ1-1 TRBV10-1 - - TGCGCCAGCAGTGAGTCGTGGGGGAGGAACACTGAAGCTTTCTTT CASSESWGRNTEAFF
TRBJ2-5 TRBV11-2 - - TGTGCCAGCACCGTGGGAGTAGGGTCACCACAAGAGACCCAGTACTTC CASTVGVGSPQETQYF
TRBJ2-7 TRBV9 - - TGTGCCAGCAGCCCCCATTTCTTTGCGGGGACCTACGAGCAGTACTTC CASSPHFFAGTYEQYF
TRBJ2-2 TRBV19 - - TGTGCCAGTGCTAACCCGGGCCTCAACACCGGGGAGCTGTTTTTT CASANPGLNTGELFF
TRBJ2-4 TRBV28 - - TGTGCCAGCAGTTTAACCCCTCTTCAAAACATTCAGTACTTC CASSLTPLQNIQYF
TRBJ2-2 TRBV2 - - TGTGCCAGCAGTGAAGCCCTTTCCACCGGGGAGCTGTTTTTT CASSEALSTGELFF
TRBJ2-7 TRBV4-1 TRBD1 - TGCGCCAGCAGTTACGCTGGGGGACAGGGAGCCTACGAGCAGTACTTC CASSYAGGQGAYEQYF
TRBJ2-2 TRBV28 TRBD2 few TGTGCCAGCAGTTTATTGACTAGCGGGGCCGGGGAGCTGTTTTTT CASSLLTSGAGELFF
TRBJ2-3 TRBV4-1 - few TGCGCCAGCAGATTTGAGGGTTCAGATACGCAGTATTTT CASRFEGSDTQYF
TRBJ2-2 TRBV5-4 - - TGTGCCAGCAGCTTGGAGGGTAGCGGAGGTACCGGGGAGCTGTTTTTT CASSLEGSGGTGELFF
TRBJ1-1 TRBV21-1 - once TGTGCCAGCAGCCAGGAAGGGGTCACTGAAGCTTTCTTT CASSQEGVTEAFF
TRBJ2-2 TRBV4-1 - - TGCGCCAGCAGCCGAGTGCTAGGGAACACCGGGGAGCTGTTTTTT CASSRVLGNTGELFF
TRBJ2-1 TRBV4-1 - once TGCGCCAGCAGCCAACCCGGATTCACCTACAATGAGCAGTTCTTC CASSQPGFTYNEQFF
TRBJ2-2 TRBV11-2 TRBD2 - TGTGCCAGCAGCCTTAATAGCGGGGGAGATGGCACCGGGGAGCTGTTTTTT CASSLNSGGDGTGELFF
TRBJ2-7 TRBV6-1 TRBD1 - TGTGCCAGCACTCGACAGGGCGCGCCAGGCTTCTTC CASTRQGAPGFF
TRBJ1-1 TRBV7-9 - - TGTGCCAGCAGTACCACATGGAACACTGAAGCTTTCTTT CASSTTWNTEAFF
TRBJ2-3 TRBV18 - - TGTGCCAGCTCCCCCATACGGGACACAGATACGCAGTATTTT CASSPIRDTDTQYF
TRBJ1-1 TRBV10-3 - - TGTGCCATCAGCTTCACGAACACTGAAGCTTTCTTT CAISFTNTEAFF
TRBJ1-1 TRBV9 - once TGTGCCAGCAGGGCAGGGAACGTGAACACTGAAGCTTTCTTT CASRAGNVNTEAFF
TRBJ2-6 TRBV7-6 - - TGTGCCAGCAGCCAGGGGCCTAGCTCCAGCTCTGGGGCCAACGTCCTGACTTTC CASSQGPSSSSGANVLTF
TRBJ2-4 TRBV7-3 - - TGTGCCAGCAGCTTCGGTACCTCGGGACTAGCCAAAAACATTCAGTACTTC CASSFGTSGLAKNIQYF
TRBJ2-2 TRBV19 - - TGTGCCAGTAGTATAGAAGTTATGGCCTCGTACACCGGGGAGCTGTTTTTT CASSIEVMASYTGELFF
TRBJ2-7 TRBV10-3 - - TGTGCCATCAGTGAGAGGGGGGCAGAGCAGTACTTC CAISERGAEQYF
TRBJ2-1 TRBV7-8 - - TGTGCCAGCAGATCACTAGAGGGGCGGGGTGAGCAGTTCTTC CASRSLEGRGEQFF
TRBJ1-4 TRBV4-1 - - TGCGCCAGCAGGGAGGCCGGAAACCCGAATGAAAAACTGTTTTTT CASREAGNPNEKLFF
TRBJ1-2 TRBV5-4 TRBD1 - TGTGCCAGCAGCTTTACAGGGGGTGGCGGCTACACCTTC CASSFTGGGGYTF
TRBJ2-1 TRBV6-6 TRBD2 - TGTGCCAGCAGGGTTTGGGCGGGAGGGGATGGTAATGAGCAGTTCTTC CASRVWAGGDGNEQFF
TRBJ2-5 TRBV7-6 TRBD2 - TGTGCCAGCAGACAGGACCCAGGGAGGGGGACCCAGTACTTC CASRQDPGRGTQYF
TRBJ1-5 TRBV28 - - TGTGCCAGCAGTTTTCAACTTGGATCGCAGCCCCAGCATTTT CASSFQLGSQPQHF
TRBJ2-2 TRBV10-3 - - TGTGCCATCAGTGAGTCTGTGGGGGCTTGGAACACCGGGGAGCTGTTTTTT CAISESVGAWNTGELFF
TRBJ2-7 TRBV5-8 TRBD1 few TGTGCCAGCGGGGAACCACAGGGGGCCTACGAGCAGTACTTC CASGEPQGAYEQYF
TRBJ2-7 TRBV27 - few TGTGCCAGCAACATACAGGGCCCCGGCTACGAGCAGTACTTC CASNIQGPGYEQYF
TRBJ1-2 TRBV28 - - TGTGCCAGCAGTCTCAGCCTTAACTATGGCTACACCTTC CASSLSLNYGYTF
TRBJ1-5 TRBV15 - - TGTGCCACCTCGCTCCAGGGGATGGGTCAGCCCCAGCATTTT CATSLQGMGQPQHF
TRBJ2-2 TRBV6-1 TRBD2 - TGTGCCAGCAGTGAACCGTGGCTAGCGGGTGATCGCGGGAGGGGGGAGCTGTTTTTT CASSEPWLAGDRGRGELFF
TRBJ2-7 TRBV5-6 - - TGTGCCAGCAGCTTGGACAACTCCTACGAGCAGTACTTC CASSLDNSYEQYF
TRBJ2-5 TRBV7-9 - - TGTGCCAGCAGCGTTGGGGCTTCCCTCGAGGCGCGGGCGCAGTACTTC CASSVGASLEARAQYF
TRBJ2-3 TRBV27 - - TGTGCCAGCAGTCCAGGGAGCCCAGATACGCAGTATTTT CASSPGSPDTQYF
TRBJ2-3 TRBV6-6 TRBD1 few TGTGCCAGCACCAGGGACAGACGCACAGATACGCAGTATTTT CASTRDRRTDTQYF
TRBJ1-4 TRBV25-1 - - TGTGCCAGCAGTGATCAACGAGGGATTAATGAAAAACTGTTTTTT CASSDQRGINEKLFF